The present T cell receptor beta chain was sequenced within a study of pediatric ulcerative colitis. Points from the study as a whole: Repertoires came from total lymphocyte DNA, so rare subsets like regulatory T cells may be missed. Rectal repertoires separated controls, mild-moderate and acute severe colitis. Ulcerative colitis patients shared more blood-rectal clones than controls.

During colonoscopy, one to two rectal pinch biopsies were collected. Notes on this clone: What it recognizes is unknown.

Up to 500,000 reads were sequenced per sample. TCRdb's copy holds only in-frame clones and misses some; the assay was immunoSEQ multiplex PCR. The repertoire holds 20,000 to 30,000 clones, approximately 71% seen once, with over 6.5% in the top ten. The CDR3 loop spans 13 amino acids. The V gene lost 6 bases and the J gene lost 8 bases, with 14 bases spanning the gap. Per the germline V gene, CDR1 is MNHEY and CDR2 is SMNVEV (reference sequence). The source material was gut tissue. This chain links TRBV27 with TRBJ2-1; no clear D gene. The receptor comes from a boy between 10 and 17 years old with severe ulcerative colitis. The CDR3, as DNA: TGTGCCAGCAGCTCTCCCATGGGCTATGAGCAGTTCTTC. As protein: CASSSPMGYEQFF.